This T cell receptor (beta chain) derives from a study of shared clonotypes between healthy human individuals. In the study overall: Three CD4 naive, three CD4 memory, two CD8 naive and one CD8 memory plate were used per donor. The study, taken as a whole, reports: Sharing across four donors was highest in naive CD4 (around 5%) and lowest in memory CD8 (about 0.4%). The study sampled only blood, and tissue repertoires likely differ.

The germline V and J ends were trimmed by 6 bases and 2 bases, with 16 bases remaining between them. CDR3 length: 15 amino acids. Germline CDR1 MNHEY, CDR2 SMNVEV (reference sequence). As handled by the study authors: For the immunoSEQ data, sequences were junction-only without quality scores, so filtering differed. The table came from immunoSEQ multiplex PCR; TCRdb's copy has only in-frame clones and leaves some out. Clone size and V and J calls were adopted from that table, with D and trimming inferred from the DNA. The sample includes some 2,500,000 clones, 93% of them seen just once. As for this clone: As yet, its antigen is unknown.

This clonotype was obtained from a man aged 18 to 29 in good health. Some clones in this sample may be carry-over from other donors' samples. The V call is TRBV27, the J call TRBJ1-1, with D possibly matching TRBD1 (5 bases). The sequenced sample consisted of naive CD4+ T cells from PBMCs. Described subset: CD45RA+ positively selected. The CDR3 region has the DNA TGTGCCAGCAGCCGTAATGGGGGAACTAACACTGAAGCTTTCTTT. Protein product: CASSRNGGTNTEAFF.